What follows are 14 T cell receptor beta chains derived from one specimen sequenced in a study of blood T cell repertoires in COVID-19. Produced via immunoSEQ multiplex PCR; TCRdb's table is partial and in-frame only. The sample has 130,000 or so clones, around 86% seen once; the top ten hold roughly 9.1%. The sequencing input was peripheral blood. Receptors were obtained from a woman aged 55-70 years with active or convalescent COVID-19.

This clone was recorded only once. The chain links TRBV27 to TRBJ2-2; 7 positions agree with TRBD1. Trimming removed 5 bases from V and 3 bases from J; junction bases left unmatched: 3. Germline V gene sequence: CDR1 MNHEY, CDR2 SMNVEV (reference sequence). This CDR3 region has 14 residues. In nucleotides, the CDR3 is TGTGCCAGCAGTCGACAGGGCGACACCGGGGAGCTGTTTTTT. It is translated as CASSRQGDTGELFF.

The rearrangement uses TRBV18 and TRBJ1-1; tentatively, D is TRBD1 (6 bases). The V gene's germline CDR1 is KGHSH and CDR2 LQKENI. The CDR3 sequence is 14 residues long. The V end was cut by 0 bases, the J end by 4 bases, with 9 bases between. The chain's CDR3 is CASSPPKTGTEAFF. The DNA for the CDR3 is TGTGCCAGCTCACCACCGAAGACAGGCACTGAAGCTTTCTTT. The full variable domain, completed using reference TRBV18 and TRBJ1-1, is NAGVMQNPRHLVRRRGQEARLRCSPMKGHSHVYWYRQLPEEGLKFMVYLQKENIIDESGMPKERFSAEFPKEGPSILRIQQVVRGDSAAYFCASSPPKTGTEAFFGQGTRLTVV.

V gene TRBV7-6 combines with J gene TRBJ2-3; no reliable D call. The CDR3 has 13 residues. CDR1 and CDR2 (germline): SGHVS, FNYEAQ. Trimming left V 3 bases short and J 2 bases short, with 6 bases between. CDR3 protein: CASSFVPTDTQYF. CDR3 DNA: TGTGCCAGCAGCTTCGTCCCCACAGATACGCAGTATTTT.

The genes are TRBV28 and TRBJ1-1; D possibly corresponds to TRBD1 (5 bases). V gave up 8 bases and J gave up 3 bases, with 16 bases separating them. There are 14 residues in the CDR3. Per the germline V gene, CDR1 is MDHEN and CDR2 is SYDVKM. The chain's CDR3 is CASRSLLTDTEAFF. The CDR3 DNA follows: TGTGCCAGCCGGTCCCTTTTGACAGACACTGAAGCTTTCTTT.

J is TRBJ1-1 and V is TRBV5-1; 11 bases agree with TRBD1. This CDR3 is 16 amino acids long. Germline CDR1 SGHRS, CDR2 YFSETQ. V trimming: 4 bases; J trimming: 7 bases; junction bases outside the gene matches: 12. In DNA, the CDR3 is TGCGCCAGCAGCCACCGGACAGGGGGCTACCCCCTTGAAGCTTTCTTT. This sequence encodes CASSHRTGGYPLEAFF.

The gene calls are TRBV6-2 or TRBV6-3 and TRBJ2-2, with 10 bases matching TRBD2. The length of the CDR3 is 16 residues. Germline CDR1 is MNHEY and CDR2 is SVGEGT. V lost 1 base to trimming and J lost 4 bases; unmatched junction nucleotides: 3. CDR3 in DNA: TGTGCCAGCAGTTACTTGGCTAGCGGGAGCACCGGGGAGCTGTTTTTT. Amino acid sequence: CASSYLASGSTGELFF.

The chain carries TRBV5-4 and TRBJ2-2; 9 bases fit TRBD1. This CDR3 is 16 amino acids long. Germline assignment: CDR1 SGHNT and CDR2 YYREEE (reference sequence). V was pared by 4 bases and J by 4 bases, with 8 bases of the junction left unmatched. The DNA of the CDR3 is TGTGCCAGCAGCGCCGGGACAGGGCTTGCCACCGGGGAGCTGTTTTTT. Protein sequence: CASSAGTGLATGELFF.

The chain has TRBV24-1 and TRBJ2-1; maybe TRBD1 (6 bases). The CDR3 extends over 16 amino acids. V lost 5 bases and J 8 bases, leaving 21 bases between the germline ends. CDR1 and CDR2 (germline): KGHDR, SFDVKD. CDR3 residues: CATSGGQLSGADEQFF. DNA for the CDR3: TGTGCCACCAGTGGGGGGCAGCTAAGTGGGGCCGATGAGCAGTTCTTC.

The gene calls are TRBV5-1 and TRBJ1-4; 7 positions agree with TRBD1. J gave up 0 bases and V 2 bases, and 16 bases lay outside the gene matches. Germline V CDR1 and CDR2: SGHRS, YFSETQ. The length of the CDR3 is 20 residues. The CDR3 reads CASSLGETGIGSATNEKLFF. The CDR3 DNA is TGCGCCAGCAGCTTAGGAGAGACAGGGATTGGCTCCGCAACTAATGAAAAACTGTTTTTT. Looking up the rest from reference TRBV5-1 and TRBJ1-4 gives the full variable domain: KAGVTQTPRYLIKTRGQQVTLSCSPISGHRSVSWYQQTPGQGLQFLFEYFSETQRNKGNFPGRFSGRQFSNSRSEMNVSTLELGDSALYLCASSLGETGIGSATNEKLFFGSGTQLSVL.

The chain carries TRBV5-1 and TRBJ1-3; possible D gene TRBD1, 6 bases. The CDR3 extends over 15 amino acids. From germline, CDR1 is SGHRS and CDR2 YFSETQ. The V end was cut by 4 bases, the J end by 2 bases, with 13 bases between. The CDR3: CASSVTGNPGNTIYF. The CDR3, as DNA: TGCGCCAGCAGCGTGACAGGTAACCCTGGAAACACCATATATTTT.

For this clone: An end of the junction does not agree with germline; a read error may underlie this. The chain couples TRBV27 to TRBJ1-1; D is perhaps TRBD1 (5 bases). Germline CDR1 reads MNHEY; CDR2 reads SMNVEV (reference sequence). CDR3 size: 16 residues. In nucleotides, the CDR3 is TGTGCCAGCAGATCTTGGACACCCGACCTGAACACTGAGGCTTTCTTT. Its protein product is CASRSWTPDLNTEAFF.

The rearrangement uses TRBV4-1 and TRBJ2-4; 9 bases align to TRBD1. Germline-derived CDR1 and CDR2 are MGHRA and YSYEKL. V lost 3 bases to trimming and J lost 4 bases; unmatched junction nucleotides: 10. This CDR3 region has 17 residues. CDR3 sequence: CASSHLTGGPTKNIQYF. The DNA for the CDR3 is TGCGCCAGCAGCCATTTAACAGGGGGCCCCACTAAAAACATTCAGTACTTC.

The chain's CDR3 is CASSPRTSSGSYYGYTF. CDR3 DNA: TGTGCCAGCAGCCCCCGGACCAGCTCGGGGTCGTACTATGGCTACACCTTC. V gene TRBV27 combines with J gene TRBJ1-2; D is undetermined. The CDR3 sequence is 17 residues long. Deletions cut 6 bases from V and 3 bases from J, with 23 bases between. Germline CDR1 reads MNHEY; CDR2 reads SMNVEV (reference sequence).

The chain employs TRBV6-6 and TRBJ1-2; 11 bases are shared with TRBD1. V dropped 2 bases and J dropped 7; count of bases not matched to a gene: 3. The CDR3 sequence is 14 residues long. Germline CDR1 and CDR2: MNHNY and SVGAGI (reference sequence). The CDR3: CASSYLGTGGGYTF. The DNA for the CDR3 is TGTGCCAGCAGTTACCTGGGGACAGGGGGTGGCTACACCTTC.